What follows are 30 T cell receptor beta chains derived from one specimen sequenced in a study of tissue T cells after allogeneic stem cell transplantation. Only in-frame clones appear in the TCRdb table, and some are missing; sequencing was by immunoSEQ multiplex PCR. The repertoire holds about 1,400 clones, with roughly 60% as singletons. The time point denotes: mouse harvest day 14 after allogeneic transplant. Tail vein injection delivered 10^7 T-cell-depleted bone marrow cells and 10^6 splenic CD5+ T cells. What was sequenced was liver tissue. These receptors all come from a female BALB/c mouse given C57BL/6 T cells with graft-versus-host disease after an allogeneic hematopoietic cell transplant.

Regarding this clone: Gene labels here are mouse ones. The read ends 1 residue shy of where the CDR3 ends; the end is completed using the germline J gene. The chain couples TRBV12-2 to TRBJ2-4; 7 bases agree with TRBD1. This CDR3 spans 14 amino acids. The trim removed 0 bases at V and 4 bases at J, leaving 3 bases unmatched. Germline CDR1 and CDR2: SGHLS and HYDKME. The CDR3 DNA, read in part, is TGTGCCAGCTCTCTCGGGGGACAGAAAAACACCTTGTAC. Translation gives CASSLGGQKNTLY. The full CDR3 protein is CASSLGGQKNTLYF. The whole variable domain, filled in from reference TRBV12-2 and TRBJ2-4, reads NSGVVQSPRYIIKGKGERSILKCIPISGHLSVAWYQQTQGQELKFFIQHYDKMERDKGNLPSRFSVQQFDDYHSEMNMSALELEDSAVYFCASSLGGQKNTLYFGAGTRLSVL.

Concerning this clone: Each gene name is a mouse one. The read halts 1 residue ahead of the CDR3 end, with the missing end drawn from the germline J gene. V gene TRBV12-1 combines with J gene TRBJ2-7; D perhaps matches TRBD2 (6 bases). CDR1 is SGHSN, CDR2 HYEKVE, per germline. V gave up 2 bases and J gave up 0 bases, with 10 bases separating them. This CDR3 has 14 residues. This chain's CDR3 is CASSPTGGSYEQYF. CDR3 DNA, as far as it was read: TGTGCCAGCTCTCCCACGGGGGGCTCCTATGAACAGTAC. Supplemented by reference TRBV12-1 and TRBJ2-7, the full variable domain reads DSGVVQSPRHIIKEKGGRSVLTCIPISGHSNVVWYQQTLGKELKFLIQHYEKVERDKGFLPSRFSVQQFDDYHSEMNMSALELEDSAMYFCASSPTGGSYEQYFGPGTRLTVL.

A word on this clone: All gene names here are mouse names. The read falls 1 residue short of the CDR3 end, and the missing part is taken from the germline J gene. This chain joins TRBV14 and TRBJ1-2; D is perhaps TRBD1 (5 bases). The CDR3 consists of 13 residues. Germline V gives CDR1 SGHDT, CDR2 FRDEAV. Trimming cost V 2 bases and J 4 bases, with 9 bases left between them. The part of the CDR3 DNA that was read is TGTGCCAGCAGTTTGGGGGAGAGCTCCGACTACACC. This encodes CASSLGESSDYT. The whole CDR3 protein is CASSLGESSDYTF.

In regard to this clone: Gene names are mouse gene names. Read data end 1 residue before the CDR3 end; the end is taken from the germline J gene. The rearrangement links TRBV12-1 to TRBJ1-6; D is ambiguous. Being an ORF, TRBJ1-6 has a function that is uncertain. The CDR3 extends over 13 amino acids. Per the germline V gene, CDR1 is SGHSN and CDR2 is HYEKVE. The germline V and J ends were trimmed by 2 bases and 2 bases, with 3 bases remaining between them. CDR3 amino acids: CASSQTYNSPLYF. The DNA read from the CDR3 is TGTGCCAGCTCTCAGACCTATAATTCGCCCCTCTAC.

This clone was found a few times. Mouse gene names and germline throughout. The CDR3 extends 1 residue past the end of the read, so its final part is completed from the germline J gene. The rearrangement uses TRBV13-2 and TRBJ2-7; D gene uncertain. V lost 0 bases and J lost 0, with 7 bases in between. The germline V gene has CDR1 NNHNN and CDR2 SYGAGS (reference sequence). The CDR3 is 14 amino acids. The covered CDR3 bases are TGTGCCAGCGGTGATGCGGTCAACTCCTATGAACAGTAC. Its protein is CASGDAVNSYEQY. Given in full, the CDR3 is CASGDAVNSYEQYF.

This clone has only a few counts. Mouse gene names apply. The read ends 1 residue early relative to the CDR3; the germline J gene fills the gap. J is TRBJ2-3 and V is TRBV16, with unresolved D. The CDR3 loop spans 12 amino acids. Trimming removed 0 bases at V and 4 bases at J, with 2 bases between. In germline, CDR1 is SGHSA, CDR2 FRNQAP. Incomplete CDR3 DNA: TGTGCAAGCAGCTTAGATACAGAAACGCTGTAT. Translation gives CASSLDTETLY. The whole CDR3 region reads CASSLDTETLYF.

About this clone: Gene and germline names: mouse. The read ends 1 residue before the CDR3 terminus; that terminus is restored from the germline J gene. The gene calls are TRBV13-3 and TRBJ2-5; 10 nucleotides match TRBD2. The CDR3 consists of 15 residues. V gave up 2 bases and J gave up 0 bases; unmatched junction bases: 0. Germline values: CDR1 NNHDY, CDR2 SYVADS. The part of the CDR3 DNA that was read is TGTGCCAGCAGTGACTGGGGGGGCAACCAAGACACCCAGTAC. Translated: CASSDWGGNQDTQY. The CDR3, in full, reads CASSDWGGNQDTQYF.

Notes on this clone: Gene names denote mouse genes. The read ends 1 residue early relative to the CDR3; the germline J gene fills the gap. The chain recombines TRBV26 with TRBJ2-3, with D perhaps being TRBD1 or TRBD2 (6 bases each). The germline V gene encodes CDR1 KGHPV and CDR2 FQNQEV (reference sequence). V was trimmed by 8 bases and J by 2 bases, leaving 11 bases between them. The CDR3 covers 13 residues. The chain's CDR3 is CASRGRDAETLYF. CDR3 DNA, as far as it was read: TGTGCCAGCCGGGGGCGTGATGCAGAAACGCTGTAT.

Notes on this clone: Gene names follow the mouse nomenclature. The read falls 1 residue short of the CDR3 end, and the missing part is taken from the germline J gene. The V and J genes are TRBV20 and TRBJ2-5; D uncertain. The V end lost 0 bases, the J end lost 0 bases, and 4 bases lay between the germline ends. Germline CDR1 GFQATS, CDR2 STVNSAI. This CDR3 has 13 amino acids. The DNA read from the CDR3 is TGTGGTGCTAGGGAGGTTAACCAAGACACCCAGTAC. Translated, it gives CGAREVNQDTQY. The whole CDR3 protein is CGAREVNQDTQYF. The entire variable domain, with the rest obtained from reference TRBV20 and TRBJ2-5, is as follows: GALVYQYPRRTICKSGTSMRMECQAVGFQATSVAWYRQSPQKTFELIALSTVNSAIKYEQNFTQEKFPISHPNLSFSSMTVLNAYLEDRGLYLCGAREVNQDTQYFGPGTRLLVL.

A note on this clone: Any gene name here is a mouse gene name. The sequenced fragment ends 1 residue before the CDR3 boundary, so the rest is inferred from the germline J gene. The chain uses TRBV16 and TRBJ2-4; D remains ambiguous. Germline V gives CDR1 SGHSA, CDR2 FRNQAP. Trimming shortened V by 0 bases and J by 6 bases, and 7 bases separated the two germline ends. The CDR3 consists of 13 residues. The covered CDR3 bases are TGTGCAAGCAGCTTAGAGGGCAGTAACACCTTGTAC. Residues: CASSLEGSNTLY. The complete CDR3 protein is CASSLEGSNTLYF.

About this clone itself: The genes and germline here are from mouse. The sequence runs out 1 residue before the end of the CDR3; the remainder is reconstructed from the germline J gene. The chain joins TRBV19 to TRBJ2-5; 8 positions agree with TRBD2. V trimming: 0 bases; J trimming: 4 bases; junction bases outside the gene matches: 4. The germline gives CDR1 FNHDT, CDR2 SITEND (reference sequence). CDR3 length: 15 amino acids. The CDR3 sequence: CASSIAGGAEDTQYF. The part of the CDR3 DNA that was read is TGTGCCAGCAGTATAGCCGGGGGGGCTGAAGACACCCAGTAC.

This clone was seen more than once but under ten times. Genes here carry mouse names. The CDR3 loop reads CASSPGTGVYTLYF. The sequenced part of the CDR3 DNA is TGTGCCAGCAGCCCCGGGACAGGGGTGTACACCTTGTAC. The gene calls are TRBV26 and TRBJ2-4; 10 bases are a match to TRBD1. Coverage ceases 1 residue before the CDR3 finishes, and the germline J gene fills in the end. CDR1 and CDR2 (germline): KGHPV, FQNQEV (reference sequence). The ends lost 6 bases at V and 7 bases at J; junction bases unmatched: 7. This CDR3 contains 14 residues.

Note on this clone: Gene names refer to mouse genes. The CDR3 extends 1 residue past the end of the read, so its final part is completed from the germline J gene. The rearrangement uses TRBV12-1 and TRBJ2-7, with 7 bases fitting TRBD2. CDR1 and CDR2 (germline): SGHSN, HYEKVE. After removal of 1 base from V and 0 bases from J, the junction contained 5 bases not matched to a gene. The CDR3 runs to 15 residues. CDR3 bases read: TGTGCCAGCTCTCTTCCTGGGGGTAGCTCCTATGAACAGTAC. Its translation: CASSLPGGSSYEQY. The complete CDR3 sequence is CASSLPGGSSYEQYF.

Worth noting for this clone: Gene names are mouse gene names. The read halts 1 residue ahead of the CDR3 end, with the missing end drawn from the germline J gene. V gene TRBV1 combines with J gene TRBJ2-1; 9 bases agree with TRBD1. CDR1 and CDR2 from the germline V gene are NSQYPW and LRSPGD (reference sequence). V lost 1 base, J lost 0 bases, and 4 bases stayed unmatched. The CDR3 covers 17 residues. CDR3 bases read: TGCACCTGCAGTGCAGGACAGGGGGGAATTAACTATGCTGAGCAGTTC. This sequence encodes CTCSAGQGGINYAEQF. The whole CDR3 sequence is CTCSAGQGGINYAEQFF.

For this clone: Mouse names are used for the genes. The CDR3 goes on 1 residue after the read ends, and that part is filled in from the germline J gene. V is TRBV13-3 and J is TRBJ2-5; 9 bases align to TRBD2. The CDR3 extends over 16 amino acids. Germline CDR1 reads NNHDY; CDR2 reads SYVADS. Unmatched junction bases numbered 5, after V lost 0 bases and J lost 3 bases. The part of the CDR3 DNA that was read is TGTGCCAGCAGTGATGCACTGGGGGGCGGGCAAGACACCCAGTAC. Translation gives CASSDALGGGQDTQY. The whole CDR3 reads CASSDALGGGQDTQYF.

As for this clone: The genes and germline here are from mouse. The missing CDR3 end, 1 residue past where the read stops, is filled in from the germline J gene. The genes are TRBV12-2 and TRBJ2-1; no clear D gene. Germline lookup yields CDR1 SGHLS and CDR2 HYDKME. The germline V and J ends were trimmed by 0 bases and 6 bases, with 5 bases remaining between them. The CDR3 consists of 12 residues. CDR3 residues: CASSLPSAEQFF. The part of the CDR3 DNA that was read is TGTGCCAGCTCTCTCCCCAGTGCTGAGCAGTTC.

With regard to this clone: Genes and germline are mouse. The missing CDR3 end, 1 residue past where the read stops, is filled in from the germline J gene. The chain uses TRBV26 and TRBJ1-3; D perhaps matches TRBD1 (6 bases). The V gene's germline CDR1 is KGHPV and CDR2 FQNQEV (reference sequence). V lost 4 bases and J lost 3, with 10 bases in between. CDR3 length: 14 residues. The CDR3 here is CASSPTGIGNTLYF. The covered CDR3 bases are TGTGCCAGCAGTCCAACAGGGATTGGAAATACGCTCTAT.

Of note for this clone: Gene names and germline refer to mouse. The read ends 1 residue early relative to the CDR3; the germline J gene fills the gap. The gene calls are TRBV16 and TRBJ2-7; a possible D gene is TRBD1 (5 bases). The CDR3 runs 13 residues. The V and J ends lost 7 bases and 0 bases respectively, with 10 bases between them. CDR1 SGHSA and CDR2 FRNQAP come from the germline V gene. This chain's CDR3 is CASTVQGSYEQYF. The part of the CDR3 DNA that was read is TGTGCAAGCACGGTCCAGGGCTCCTATGAACAGTAC.

Details on this clone: Mouse germline and gene names are used. The read is 1 residue too short to cover the CDR3 end, so that end is filled in from the germline J gene. V gene TRBV26 combines with J gene TRBJ2-1, with 8 bases that match TRBD2. The CDR3 covers 15 residues. Per germline, CDR1 KGHPV and CDR2 FQNQEV (reference sequence). Unmatched junction bases numbered 3, after V lost 2 bases and J lost 3 bases. CDR3 amino acids: CASSLTTGGYAEQFF. The CDR3 DNA, read in part, is TGTGCCAGCAGTCTGACTACTGGGGGCTATGCTGAGCAGTTC.

Remarks on this clone: The gene names here belong to mouse. The read finishes 1 residue shy of the CDR3 end, and the germline J gene is used to complete it. The chain joins TRBV12-1 to TRBJ2-3, with 7 bases that match TRBD2. Germline CDR1 reads SGHSN; CDR2 reads HYEKVE. CDR3 size: 15 residues. Trimming removed 0 bases from V and 1 base from J; junction bases left unmatched: 3. CDR3 sequence reads: CASSLPGGCAETLYF. Incomplete CDR3 DNA: TGTGCCAGCTCTCTCCCGGGGGGGTGTGCAGAAACGCTGTAT.

A word on this clone: Any gene name here is a mouse gene name. The sequenced fragment ends 1 residue before the CDR3 boundary, so the rest is inferred from the germline J gene. This chain links TRBV16 with TRBJ1-4, with D perhaps TRBD1 (6 bases). Germline V gene sequence: CDR1 SGHSA, CDR2 FRNQAP. The CDR3 length is 14 residues. Trimming cost V 2 bases and J 3 bases, with 7 bases left between them. CDR3 DNA, as far as it was read: TGTGCAAGCAGCTTAAAGGGGGCCAACGAAAGATTATTT. This codes for CASSLKGANERLF. The entire CDR3 sequence reads CASSLKGANERLFF.

This clone qualifies as large. Gene and germline names: mouse. The DNA read from the CDR3 is TGTGCAAGCAGCTACCTCAGAAATTCTGGAAATACGCTCTAT. It codes for CASSYLRNSGNTLY. In full, the CDR3 reads CASSYLRNSGNTLYF. The V call is TRBV16, the J call TRBJ1-3; D not certain. Read data end 1 residue before the CDR3 end; the end is taken from the germline J gene. This CDR3 is 15 amino acids long. With 4 bases removed from V and 0 bases from J, the gap between germline ends came to 10 bases. Germline CDR1 is SGHSA and CDR2 is FRNQAP.

A note on this clone: A single base separates this from a much larger clone, so it may be a read error. Gene names denote mouse genes. The CDR3 goes on 1 residue after the read ends, and that part is filled in from the germline J gene. The identical CDR3 is also encoded by other nucleotide sequences in the sample. This chain uses TRBV12-2 with TRBJ2-1; 9 bases are a match to TRBD2. The germline V gene encodes CDR1 SGHLS and CDR2 HYDKME. This CDR3 is built from 14 residues. The CDR3 spells CASSNWGDYAEQFF. The sequenced CDR3 bases are TGTGCCAGCTCAAACTGGGGGGATTATGCCGAGCAGTTC. Together with reference TRBV12-2 and TRBJ2-1, the CDR3 gives the full variable domain: NSGVVQSPRYIIKGKGERSILKCIPISGHLSVAWYQQTQGQELKFFIQHYDKMERDKGNLPSRFSVQQFDDYHSEMNMSALELEDSAVYFCASSNWGDYAEQFFGPGTRLTVL.

As to this clone: The genes are named according to mouse. Coverage ceases 1 residue before the CDR3 finishes, and the germline J gene fills in the end. The genes are TRBV26 and TRBJ2-5; 10 nucleotides align to TRBD2. Per germline, CDR1 KGHPV and CDR2 FQNQEV (reference sequence). The V gene end was trimmed by 1 base and the J gene end by 0 bases; junction bases not matched to a gene: 4. This CDR3 comprises 17 residues. The CDR3 bases that were read are TGTGCCAGCAGTCTGTTAACTGGGGGGGTTAACCAAGACACCCAGTAC. This gives the protein CASSLLTGGVNQDTQY. The full-length CDR3 reads as CASSLLTGGVNQDTQYF.

Of note for this clone: The listed genes are named as in mouse. The CDR3 goes on 1 residue after the read ends, and that part is filled in from the germline J gene. The chain employs TRBV26 and TRBJ1-4, with TRBD1 matching 8 bases. Germline assignment: CDR1 KGHPV and CDR2 FQNQEV (reference sequence). The CDR3 loop spans 14 amino acids. V was pared by 4 bases and J by 3 bases, with 1 base of the junction left unmatched. The CDR3 bases that were read are TGTGCCAGCAGTCACAGGGGGGCCAACGAAAGATTATTT. Residues: CASSHRGANERLF. The full CDR3 is CASSHRGANERLFF.

Comments on this clone: A read error is the likely source, as a far larger clone sits one nucleotide away. The listed genes are named as in mouse. The sequenced fragment ends 1 residue before the CDR3 boundary, so the rest is inferred from the germline J gene. The V call is TRBV17, the J call TRBJ2-7; either TRBD1 or TRBD2 may fit D (5 bases each). V gave up 1 base and J gave up 6 bases, with 7 bases separating them. Germline V lookup: CDR1 MNHDT, CDR2 YYDKIL. This CDR3 is built from 12 residues. The sequenced part of the CDR3 DNA is TGTGCTAGCAGTAGAGGGGGGTCTGAACAGTAC. Translation: CASSRGGSEQY. The CDR3 as a whole reads CASSRGGSEQYF.

A word on this clone: Gene names and germline refer to mouse. The CDR3 end falls 1 residue outside the read, so it is completed with the germline J gene. V usage is TRBV12-1 and J usage is TRBJ2-1; 8 bases are a match to TRBD2. Germline V gene data show CDR1 as SGHSN and CDR2 as HYEKVE. The CDR3 consists of 14 residues. The J segment lost 7 bases and the V segment lost 0 bases, leaving 4 bases of the junction unmatched. The CDR3 here is CASSLWGGRAEQFF. Incomplete CDR3 DNA: TGTGCCAGCTCTCTCTGGGGGGGAAGAGCTGAGCAGTTC.

About this clone itself: Gene names and germline refer to mouse. The CDR3 extends 1 residue past the end of the read, so its final part is completed from the germline J gene. The chain carries TRBV19 and TRBJ2-5, with TRBD2 matching over 7 bases. Germline trimming cut 5 bases from V and 6 bases from J; bases unmatched to any gene: 6. This CDR3 region has 13 residues. Germline V lookup: CDR1 FNHDT, CDR2 SITEND (reference sequence). CDR3 bases read: TGTGCCAGCAGACCCTGGGGGACGGACACCCAGTAC. It yields the protein CASRPWGTDTQY. The entire CDR3 reads CASRPWGTDTQYF.

In regard to this clone: The germline and genes are mouse ones. The CDR3 goes on 1 residue after the read ends, and that part is filled in from the germline J gene. The rearrangement joins TRBV26 to TRBJ2-7; D unresolved. The CDR3 spans 14 residues. The germline V and J ends were trimmed by 7 bases and 3 bases, with 16 bases remaining between them. Germline V gene sequence: CDR1 KGHPV, CDR2 FQNQEV (reference sequence). CDR3 bases read: TGTGCCAGCACTCCCGGACCCGTAATCTATGAACAGTAC. This gives the protein CASTPGPVIYEQY. The CDR3, in full, reads CASTPGPVIYEQYF. Full variable domain (outside the CDR3, taken from reference TRBV26 and TRBJ2-7): NSKVIQTPRYLVKGQGQKAKMRCIPEKGHPVVFWYQQNKNNEFKFLINFQNQEVLQQIDMTEKRFSAECPSNSPCSLEIQSSEAGDSALYLCASTPGPVIYEQYFGPGTRLTVL.

This clone was seen just once. Genes and germline come from the mouse. The observed sequence ends 1 residue before the CDR3 terminus, with the missing tail filled in from the germline J gene. The chain links TRBV20 to TRBJ1-2, with 10 bases matching TRBD1. Germline V gene data show CDR1 as GFQATS and CDR2 as STVNSAI. V lost 6 bases to trimming and J lost 0 bases; unmatched junction nucleotides: 1. CDR3 length equals 13 residues. The CDR3 here is CGAGTGANSDYTF. The CDR3 DNA, read in part, is TGTGGTGCAGGGACAGGGGCAAACTCCGACTACACC.